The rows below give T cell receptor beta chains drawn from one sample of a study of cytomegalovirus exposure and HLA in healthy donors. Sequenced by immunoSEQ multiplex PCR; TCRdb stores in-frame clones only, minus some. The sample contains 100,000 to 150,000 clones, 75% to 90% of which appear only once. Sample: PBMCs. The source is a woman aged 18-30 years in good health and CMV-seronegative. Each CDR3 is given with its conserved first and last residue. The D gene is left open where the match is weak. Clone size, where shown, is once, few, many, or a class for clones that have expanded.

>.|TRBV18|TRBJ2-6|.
CASSPQQVSGANVLTF
TGTGCCAGCTCACCACAACAGGTCTCTGGGGCCAACGTCCTGACTTTC
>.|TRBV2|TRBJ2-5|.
CASRSDEGQETQYF
TGTGCCAGCAGGAGCGACGAGGGACAAGAGACCCAGTACTTC
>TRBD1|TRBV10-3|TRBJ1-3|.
CAISQLGNRGVGNTIYF
TGTGCCATCAGCCAACTTGGAAACAGGGGTGTGGGAAACACCATATATTTT
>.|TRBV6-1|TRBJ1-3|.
CASRPTNSAGNTIYF
TGTGCCAGCAGACCAACTAACTCAGCGGGAAACACCATATATTTT
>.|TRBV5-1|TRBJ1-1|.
CASTWGGGRFGNTEAFF
TGCGCCAGCACCTGGGGAGGGGGAAGGTTCGGGAACACTGAAGCTTTCTTT
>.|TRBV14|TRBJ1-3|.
CASDRGTHSGNTIYF
TGTGCCAGCGATCGAGGGACTCACTCTGGAAACACCATATATTTT
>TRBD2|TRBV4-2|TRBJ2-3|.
CASSRGGADTQYF
TGTGCCAGCAGCCGGGGGGGGGCAGATACGCAGTATTTT
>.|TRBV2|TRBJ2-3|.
CASSDRSYGEDTQYF
TGTGCCAGCAGTGATCGGAGTTACGGGGAAGATACGCAGTATTTT
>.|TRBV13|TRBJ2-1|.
CASSYPSVGEKFF
TGTGCCAGCTCCTACCCTTCGGTGGGAGAGAAGTTCTTC
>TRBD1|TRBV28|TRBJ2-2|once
CASSSGQGASGELFF
TGTGCCAGCAGTTCGGGACAGGGGGCATCTGGGGAGCTGTTTTTT
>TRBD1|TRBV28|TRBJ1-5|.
CASRTGGDSNQPQHF
TGTGCCAGCAGGACAGGGGGAGATAGCAATCAGCCCCAGCATTTT
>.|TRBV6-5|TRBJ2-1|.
CASSYAATANEQFF
TGTGCCAGCAGTTATGCGGCGACAGCAAATGAGCAGTTCTTC
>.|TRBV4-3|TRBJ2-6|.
CASSQDRGTYSGANVLTF
TGCGCCAGCAGCCAAGATAGAGGGACATACTCTGGGGCCAACGTCCTGACTTTC
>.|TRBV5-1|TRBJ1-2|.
CASSPGYTQNYGYTF
TGCGCCAGCAGCCCAGGCTACACTCAAAACTATGGCTACACCTTC
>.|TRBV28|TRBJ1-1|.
CASRTLRGMIEAFF
TGTGCCAGCAGGACCCTCAGGGGAATGATAGAAGCTTTCTTT
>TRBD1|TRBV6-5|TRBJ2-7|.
CASGSGQGLVEQYF
TGTGCCAGCGGTTCGGGACAGGGCCTTGTGGAGCAGTACTTC
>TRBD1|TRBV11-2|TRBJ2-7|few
CASSSRQGAWEQYF
TGTGCCAGCAGCTCGCGACAGGGGGCATGGGAGCAGTACTTC
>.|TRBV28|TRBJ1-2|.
CASSSDYHGYTF
TGTGCCAGCAGCTCAGACTACCATGGCTACACCTTC
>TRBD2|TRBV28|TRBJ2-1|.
CASRRGRASGYNEQFF
TGTGCCAGCAGGCGGGGGAGGGCTAGCGGATACAATGAGCAGTTCTTC
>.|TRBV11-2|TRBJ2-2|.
CASSSLRGTGELFF
TGTGCCAGCAGTTCACTGCGGGGCACCGGGGAGCTGTTTTTT
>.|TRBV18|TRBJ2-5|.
CASSPTQGGETQYF
TGTGCCAGCTCACCCACCCAGGGGGGAGAGACCCAGTACTTC
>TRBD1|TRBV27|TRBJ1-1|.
CASSFRQGAAVNTEAFF
TGTGCCAGCAGTTTCCGACAGGGGGCGGCGGTGAACACTGAAGCTTTCTTT
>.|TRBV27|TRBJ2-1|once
CASSFMVSPGSLNYNEQFF
TGTGCCAGCAGTTTCATGGTCTCCCCCGGGTCGTTGAACTACAATGAGCAGTTCTTC
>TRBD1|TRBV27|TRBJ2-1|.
CASSLTTGDEQFF
TGTGCCAGCAGTTTAACGACAGGGGACGAGCAGTTCTTC
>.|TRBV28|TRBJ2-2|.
CASRDSFANTGELFF
TGTGCCAGCAGGGACTCCTTCGCGAACACCGGGGAGCTGTTTTTT
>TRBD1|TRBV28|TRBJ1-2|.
CASSLRQGYYGYTF
TGTGCCAGCAGTTTACGACAGGGATACTATGGCTACACCTTC
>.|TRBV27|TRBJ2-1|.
CASSLFPAGHYNEQFF
TGTGCCAGCAGTTTATTTCCGGCAGGGCATTACAATGAGCAGTTCTTC
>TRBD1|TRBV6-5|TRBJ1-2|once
CASRVDRGLYGYTF
TGTGCCAGCAGGGTAGACAGGGGGCTCTATGGCTACACCTTC
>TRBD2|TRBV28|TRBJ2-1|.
CASSFQSGVTDNEQFF
TGTGCCAGCAGTTTCCAAAGCGGGGTTACGGACAATGAGCAGTTCTTC
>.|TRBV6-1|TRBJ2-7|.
CASNSGQRAYEQYF
TGTGCCAGCAATTCGGGACAAAGAGCCTACGAGCAGTACTTC
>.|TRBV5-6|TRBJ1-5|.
CASSYRDSYSNQPQHF
TGTGCCAGCAGCTACAGGGATAGTTATAGCAATCAGCCCCAGCATTTT
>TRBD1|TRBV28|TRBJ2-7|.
CASSSDRGRLEQYF
TGTGCCAGCAGTTCGGACAGGGGTAGACTCGAGCAGTACTTC
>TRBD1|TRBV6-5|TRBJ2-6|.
CASSSGGAGANVLTF
TGTGCCAGCAGCTCAGGGGGCGCTGGGGCCAACGTCCTGACTTTC
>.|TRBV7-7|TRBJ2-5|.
CASSFQASTQETQYF
TGTGCCAGCAGCTTTCAGGCGTCAACTCAAGAGACCCAGTACTTC
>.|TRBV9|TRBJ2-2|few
CASSVGVSGTTGELFF
TGTGCCAGCAGCGTAGGTGTCTCGGGAACCACCGGGGAGCTGTTTTTT
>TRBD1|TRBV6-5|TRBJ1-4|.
CASSYSTGQGNEKLFF
TGTGCCAGCAGTTACTCGACGGGACAGGGTAATGAAAAACTGTTTTTT
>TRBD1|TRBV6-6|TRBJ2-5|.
CASSDWTGRETQYF
TGTGCCAGCAGTGATTGGACAGGGCGGGAGACCCAGTACTTC
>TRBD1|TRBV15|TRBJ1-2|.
CATSREGQGAGGYTF
TGTGCCACCAGCAGAGAGGGCCAGGGGGCTGGGGGCTACACCTTC
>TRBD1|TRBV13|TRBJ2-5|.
CASSLNRDRGRVAQYF
TGTGCCAGCAGCTTGAACCGGGACAGGGGGCGCGTTGCCCAGTACTTC
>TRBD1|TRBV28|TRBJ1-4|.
CASSIGDRGREKLFF
TGTGCCAGTTCCATCGGGGACAGGGGAAGGGAAAAACTGTTTTTT
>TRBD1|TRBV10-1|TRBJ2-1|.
CASRRDSTSGNEQFF
TGCGCCAGCAGGAGGGACAGCACATCGGGGAATGAGCAGTTCTTC
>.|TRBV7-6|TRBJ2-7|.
CASSLGLGGNEQYF
TGTGCCAGCAGCTTAGGGTTGGGGGGAAACGAGCAGTACTTC
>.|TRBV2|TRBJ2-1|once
CASEGAEQFF
TGTGCCAGCGAGGGTGCTGAGCAGTTCTTC
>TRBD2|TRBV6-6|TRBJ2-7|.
CASSYEGLVNIEQYF
TGTGCCAGCAGTTACGAAGGACTAGTGAATATCGAGCAGTACTTC
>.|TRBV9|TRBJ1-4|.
CASSPRTEEKLFF
TGTGCCAGCAGCCCCCGGACAGAGGAAAAACTGTTTTTT